The 14 T cell receptor beta chains in this list originate from one sample, sequenced in a study of OX40 agonist ivuxolimab in advanced cancers. Library prep was done by the immunoSEQ multiplex PCR assay. TCRdb mirrors the immuneACCESS table, restricted to in-frame sequences. Some clones are absent from its copies; in checked studies, under half trace to an unresolved V gene, and the reason for the others is unknown. Counted in this sample were approximately 60,000 clones; roughly 80% of them appeared once. Roughly 4.9% of the sample lies in the top ten. Specimen: CD4+ or CD8+ T cells sorted from blood, collected in a trial of the OX40 agonist ivuxolimab. Source of these receptors: an adult with an advanced solid tumor such as melanoma, head and neck, liver or kidney cancer.

This chain connects TRBV4-2 to TRBJ1-1; D remains ambiguous. Per germline, CDR1 LGHNA and CDR2 YNFKEQ. CDR3 length: 14 amino acids. Trimming took off 2 bases at V and 3 bases at J, with 10 bases between the two ends. In DNA form, the CDR3 reads TGTGCCAGCAGCCAACTGTGGGAGGACACTGAAGCTTTCTTT. Translating it yields CASSQLWEDTEAFF.

The CDR3 DNA reads as TGTGCCAGCAGCCCAGAGTTAGCGGGTAGCTCCTACAATGAGCAGTTCTTC. Its protein product is CASSPELAGSSYNEQFF. The chain is built from TRBV5-4 and TRBJ2-1; TRBD2 matches 7 bases. CDR3 length: 17 residues. Per the germline V gene, CDR1 is SGHNT and CDR2 is YYREEE (reference sequence). The V and J ends lost 4 bases and 0 bases, in that order; junction bases with no gene match: 10.

This rearrangement joins TRBV5-4 to TRBJ1-1; tentative D call: TRBD1 (6 bases). V was cut by 6 bases and J by 4 bases, with 19 bases left in between. This CDR3 is built from 15 residues. Germline V gene sequence: CDR1 SGHNT, CDR2 YYREEE (reference sequence). The CDR3 loop reads CASTRGGGGGTEAFF. In DNA form, the CDR3 reads TGTGCCAGCACTCGAGGGGGTGGTGGGGGCACTGAAGCTTTCTTT.

This clone showed up just a few times. J is TRBJ2-2 and V is TRBV5-1; 9 nucleotides agree with TRBD2. CDR3 length: 17 amino acids. Germline lookup yields CDR1 SGHRS and CDR2 YFSETQ. The V and J ends lost 3 bases and 1 base, in that order; junction bases with no gene match: 7. The CDR3 reads CASSSRVAGVNTGELFF. The DNA of the CDR3 is TGCGCCAGCAGCTCTAGGGTAGCGGGGGTGAACACCGGGGAGCTGTTTTTT.

This sequence joins TRBV7-2 and TRBJ2-3; D is unclear. V gave up 2 bases and J gave up 3 bases, with 12 bases separating them. Germline CDR1 is SGHTA and CDR2 is FQGNSA. The CDR3 sequence is 15 residues long. The CDR3 spells CASSLLSRVTDTQYF. The CDR3 coding sequence is TGTGCCAGCAGCTTATTGAGTAGGGTTACAGATACGCAGTATTTT. Together with reference TRBV7-2 and TRBJ2-3, the CDR3 gives the full variable domain: GAGVSQSPSNKVTEKGKDVELRCDPISGHTALYWYRQSLGQGLEFLIYFQGNSAPDKSGLPSDRFSAERTGGSVSTLTIQRTQQEDSAVYLCASSLLSRVTDTQYFGPGTRLTVL.

The V and J genes are TRBV9 and TRBJ1-1, with no clear D. The CDR3 has 13 residues. Germline CDR1 SGDLS, CDR2 YYNGEE. V was shortened by 4 bases and J by 10 bases, with 17 bases between the two germline ends. The CDR3 DNA is TGTGCCAGCAGCTCAACATACCGCACAGCAGCTTTCTTT. It codes for CASSSTYRTAAFF.

J is TRBJ1-5 and V is TRBV19, with D possibly TRBD1 on 5 matching bases. The germline CDR1 and CDR2 sequences are LNHDA and SQIVND (reference sequence). Trimming shortened V by 4 bases and J by 0 bases, and 10 bases separated the two germline ends. CDR3 length: 15 residues. CDR3 sequence: CASSTDSYSNQPQHF. CDR3 bases: TGTGCCAGTAGTACCGACAGTTATAGCAATCAGCCCCAGCATTTT.

V is TRBV9 and J is TRBJ2-1; the D is unclear. The CDR3 loop spans 16 amino acids. CDR1 and CDR2 from the germline V gene are SGDLS and YYNGEE. V was pared by 3 bases and J by 0 bases, with 13 bases between. The CDR3 protein is CASSAPAVGSYNEQFF. In DNA, the CDR3 is TGTGCCAGCAGCGCCCCCGCGGTTGGCTCCTACAATGAGCAGTTCTTC. Full variable domain (rest looked up from reference TRBV9 and TRBJ2-1): DSGVTQTPKHLITATGQRVTLRCSPRSGDLSVYWYQQSLDQGLQFLIQYYNGEERAKGNILERFSAQQFPDLHSELNLSSLELGDSALYFCASSAPAVGSYNEQFFGPGTRLTVL.

In its sample, this clone was seen once. V gene TRBV5-8 combines with J gene TRBJ1-1; the D gene is possibly TRBD1 (5 bases). V gave up 2 bases and J gave up 3 bases, with 14 bases separating them. Germline CDR1 SGHTS, CDR2 YDEGEE. The CDR3 spans 15 residues. CDR3 sequence reads: CASSFLEGRDTEAFF. The CDR3 DNA follows: TGTGCCAGCAGCTTTTTAGAGGGGCGCGACACTGAAGCTTTCTTT.

V and J are TRBV13 and TRBJ2-1; 9 bases are shared with TRBD1. The CDR3 runs to 17 residues. V gave up 5 bases and J gave up 7 bases; unmatched junction bases: 15. Looked up from germline, CDR1 is PRHDT and CDR2 is FYEKMQ (reference sequence). CDR3 coding DNA: TGTGCCAGCAGCCTAATTGGGAACAGGGGGCGCGAGAATGAGCAGTTCTTC. As protein: CASSLIGNRGRENEQFF.

This chain links TRBV4-2 with TRBJ2-3, with 8 bases lining up with TRBD1. Germline V lookup: CDR1 LGHNA, CDR2 YNFKEQ. V lost 4 bases and J lost 2; bases outside the gene matches: 8. The CDR3 sequence is 16 residues long. The CDR3 bases are TGTGCCAGCAGCCGCACGCAGGGGGCTAACACAGATACGCAGTATTTT. Translated: CASSRTQGANTDTQYF.

The rearrangement joins TRBV6-6 to TRBJ2-7; D unclear. Germline V gene data show CDR1 as MNHNY and CDR2 as SVGAGI (reference sequence). With 2 bases removed from V and 5 bases from J, the gap between germline ends came to 16 bases. The CDR3 spans 15 residues. The CDR3 DNA reads as TGTGCCAGCAGTTACCCGGTTTCACCTCCGGACGAGCAGTACTTC. Translated, it gives CASSYPVSPPDEQYF.

CDR3: CASSLIGTSTNYGYTF. The DNA for the CDR3 is TGTGCCAGCAGCTTAATTGGGACATCGACTAACTATGGCTACACCTTC. This chain uses TRBV11-2 with TRBJ1-2, with D tentatively TRBD1 (6 bases). The germline V and J ends were trimmed by 2 bases and 0 bases, with 13 bases remaining between them. Looked up from germline, CDR1 is SGHAT and CDR2 is FQNNGV. The CDR3 totals 16 residues.

J is TRBJ1-5 and V is TRBV6-1; D perhaps matches TRBD1 (5 bases). CDR1 is MNHNS, CDR2 SASEGT, per germline. There are 13 residues in the CDR3. V was trimmed by 11 bases and J by 0 bases, leaving 11 bases between them. The CDR3, as DNA: TGTGCCGTAGGGGACTATAGCAATCAGCCCCAGCATTTT. Encoded protein: CAVGDYSNQPQHF.